The text below deals with one T cell receptor (beta chain). No antigen is known for it. Base qualities are not recorded, but no much larger clone differs from it by a single base. The cohort comprised fewer than 750 healthy bone marrow donors. Cohort members were all nominally healthy when sampled, although unrecorded immune exposures were likely present. The donor tested CMV seronegative and was one of the 352 seronegative cohort members. A peripheral blood sample was collected from each donor, and TCR beta sequencing was performed on peripheral blood mononuclear cells. The Qiagen DNeasy Blood Extraction Kit was used to extract genomic DNA from the blood cell samples. This sample is drawn from a study of cytomegalovirus exposure and HLA in healthy donors (dated by TCRdb to the late 2010s). As for the study more broadly: An earlier analysis of some 600 of the donors reported approximately 300 Gb of sequence data and 100 million to 120 million unique TCR beta sequences obtained from about 179 million T cells. In addition to the first cohort of around 670 subjects, a separate validation cohort of 120 different subjects was used. All discovery cohort repertoires had been generated using a single sequencing platform. The study combined high-throughput TCR immunosequencing, statistical association of individual TCRs with disease status, and machine learning to predict cytomegalovirus infection status. Among the approximately 400 genotyped donors, around 79% belonged to the genetic ancestry cluster associated with self-reported Caucasian donors. The later analysis used no new phenotypic data to find candidate immune exposures, relying instead on TCR beta sequences and their occurrence across donors. Because of strong linkage in the cohort, four or five DR-DQ haplotypes were treated as single units for association and clustering. In an earlier analysis of several hundred of the donors, high-throughput TCR beta sequencing was used to judge whether each TCR beta V gene segment behaved as functional or pseudogenic. To study patterns of TCR occurrence, a later analysis re-analyzed previously published TCR beta repertoires from around 670 donors and added high-resolution HLA genotyping. An early release covering over 500 HLA-typed donors comprised about 320 gigabases of sequencing data and 65 million to 100 million unique TCR sequences. The study used immunosequencing to profile the T cell repertoires of 600 to 850 subjects and linked those repertoires to cytomegalovirus serostatus. Among almost 400 genotyped donors of the cohort, an average of about 240,000 unique TCR beta nucleotide sequences were sequenced per donor, roughly a sixth of them non-productive. A later genetic analysis used genome-wide SNP genotypes for about 65% of the roughly 700 donors, treating that subset as a discovery cohort. The number of donors typed differed by locus, with about 629-630 for A, B, C, DRB1 and DQB1, roughly 520 for DQA1, over 600 for DPA1, and approximately 470 for DPB1. Donor age, sex, ethnicity and CMV serostatus were compiled alongside the repertoire data. The aim of the study was to test whether cataloging public T cell receptors could identify signatures of past pathogen exposure. HLA typing covered class I and class II loci at four-digit resolution. Overall study outcomes, separate from this receptor: Compared with equally common non-associated chains, HLA-associated TCR beta chains in a later analysis were more clonally expanded and had lower generation probabilities. Three of the identified cytomegalovirus-associated TCR beta chains were confirmed in vitro to be specific for cytomegalovirus antigens. Linkage disequilibrium might explain the correlated functional status among segregating V segments, but an unknown experimental factor could not be ruled out. When HLA alleles, especially DR and DQ, strongly co-occurred, TCR associations were difficult to assign to individual alleles. In this cohort, only TCR beta chains were sequenced, and detectable features were limited by the absence of alpha or paired-chain data. The classifier was reported to diagnose cytomegalovirus status with high specificity and sensitivity in both the original and validation cohorts. Several of the top co-occurrence clusters appeared to be linked to parvovirus B19, influenza, CMV and Epstein-Barr virus, according to a later analysis. The presence/absence analyses assumed that sequencing depth was roughly uniform across donors, and that assumption may not be true. A cluster of highly shared sequence variants was judged likely to be a technical artifact of the sequencing pipeline. Because HLA typing was missing for some donors at each locus, association tests included only the typed subset. A further reported finding was that TCR beta sequences accurately predicted the HLA-A and HLA-B alleles for most subjects in the first cohort. According to a later analysis, most CMV-associated TCR beta chains appeared to be HLA-restricted, and the HLA associations seemed to be driven largely by CMV exposure. Across donors, most TCR sequences were observed very rarely, whereas some public TCRs were present in many individuals. A later genetic analysis associated a missense DCLRE1C variant with V-gene and J-gene trimming of TCR beta chains, and an independent cohort replicated the association. In a later genetic analysis, fewer N-insertions in productive TCRs were reported among donors in an Asian-associated ancestry cluster than the roughly 700-donor mean. The 87-base-pair reads could not distinguish some IMGT-functional V segments, including TRBV6-2 and TRBV6-3, so those segments were excluded. According to a later analysis, TCR association rates differed among HLA loci, with DRB1 alleles showing the most associated TCRs and HLA-C alleles showing the fewest. Because counts were too low, seventeen rarely observed V segments, including chromosome 9 orphons, were excluded from the earlier analysis of several hundred of the donors. In the study, 150 to 200 TCR beta chains were listed as associated with cytomegalovirus. For the cohort, immune exposure information was limited to CMV serostatus. A later analysis associated about 16,000 TCR beta sequences with specific HLA alleles at a false discovery rate of 0.05. Broadly in line with IMGT annotations, most TCR beta V segments showed up in productive rearrangements about 87% or about 30% of the time in an earlier analysis of 587 of the donors. It was suggested by the authors that the approach could potentially be generalized to other disease states and immunological phenotypes.

The library was built by means of the immunoSEQ multiplex PCR assay. A mixture of 60 forward primers for TCR Vbeta segments and 13 reverse primers for TCR Jbeta segments was used in the multiplex PCR. A multiplex PCR assay on genomic DNA amplified the CDR3 region of rearranged TCR beta genes. On the Illumina HiSeq System, the amplified TCR beta libraries were sequenced as 87-base-pair reads. Concerning the study's data processing: A later analysis tallied around 87 million unique TCR beta chains across the 550 to 850 repertoires, and some 10 million of those chains were shared by two or more donors. A nearest-neighbor algorithm error-corrected the raw reads and collapsed the reads into unique sequences, merging closely related sequences to remove PCR and sequencing errors. CDR3 sequences were aligned to IMGT reference sequences to assign V, D and J gene segments. For a sequence to be retained, a match of at least six nucleotides was required to both a V gene segment and a J gene segment. Rearrangements were called productive when the CDR3 lacked stop codons and stayed in frame with V and J; all others were non-productive. Following IMGT convention, CDR3 was defined as the stretch from the second conserved V-encoded cysteine up to the conserved J-encoded phenylalanine. In an earlier analysis of more than 550 of the donors, sequences lacking an unambiguous match to a single V gene segment were excluded. An earlier analysis of under 750 of the donors called V segments functional above 56.7% productive rearrangements and segregating when the between-donor standard deviation exceeded 5%. To diagnose cytomegalovirus status from the catalog of TCR beta chain sequences, a statistical classification framework was built. A later analysis assigned V and J genes by comparing TCR nucleotide sequences with IMGT/GENE-DB human TR gene sequences. The TCRdist pipeline was used in a later analysis to assign CDR3 sequences and most-parsimonious VDJ recombination scenarios. In a later analysis, each TCR beta chain was defined by its CDR3 amino acid sequence together with its V-gene family, and reads lacking a unique V-gene family were excluded. As a way to deal with suspected cross-contamination and a sequencing artifact, a later analysis dropped 450 to 700 nucleotide sequences that were highly shared and had low generation probability. For each public chain, a later analysis derived a clonal expansion index from normalized ranks of inferred template counts within each repertoire. In a later analysis, generation probabilities were computed using a VDJ recombination model fitted to out-of-frame rearrangements, and the results were checked against IGoR. In a later analysis, hypergeometric tests were used to score TCR-TCR, TCR-HLA and TCR-CMV co-occurrence, with a repertoire-size bias correction applied to TCR pairs. A later analysis estimated false discovery rates by permuting HLA or CMV assignments 20 times. In a later analysis, co-occurring TCRs were grouped using DBSCAN, and TCRdist sequence similarity was added for clustering within HLA-allele-positive subsets. Repertoires with fewer than 30,000 or more than 120,000 public chains were left out of co-occurrence clustering, as were several repertoires with anomalous nucleotide sharing. TCRdb provides this immuneACCESS table in a form limited to in-frame rearrangements. Some clones are lacking; in checked studies, under half of them reflect an unresolved V gene, and why the rest are absent is not known. For V, J and clone size, that table is used; D and trimming come from the DNA. The sample table holds about 130,000 clones, of which more than 70% were seen once. 2% to 2.5% of the sample rests with the top ten.

V is reduced by 2 bases and J by 6 bases, leaving a spacing of 5 bases between them. According to the germline V gene, CDR1 reads SGDLS and CDR2 reads YYNGEE. The CDR3 contains 12 residues, cysteine and phenylalanine counted. The read is trimmed to its CDR3 DNA, 36 bases read in frame from base 1. This receptor chain uses TRBV9 and TRBJ2-2, with the identity of the D gene unclear. Sequencing was carried out using PBMCs. The sequence was collected from a man younger than 40 in good health and CMV-seronegative. In nucleotides, the sequence is TGTGCCAGCAGCGTCCGGGCCGGGGAGCTGTTTTTT. Its protein is CASSVRAGELFF.